The 9 T cell receptor beta chains below come from one sample, sequenced in a study of T-cell memory formation after mild COVID-19. TCRdb ran MiXCR on the 5' RACE reads and lists one entry per CDR3 protein. The table lists fewer than 250,000 distinct CDR3 sequences, 15% to 17% of them singletons. Sequences were obtained from PBMCs or a T cell subset sorted from them (not recorded which). These receptors all stem from an adult woman who had mild COVID-19 (a few samples of this study predate the infection). Cell type and time point are not known.

There are a few counts of this clonotype. The chain couples TRBV7-9 to TRBJ2-7, with 8 bases aligning to TRBD2. There are 16 residues in the CDR3. Germline assignment: CDR1 SEHNR and CDR2 FQNEAQ (reference sequence). J gave up 5 bases and V 3 bases, and 12 bases lay outside the gene matches. CDR3 protein: CASSFTGGGRLHEQYF. For the CDR3, the DNA is TGTGCCAGCAGCTTCACGGGGGGCGGGAGGCTCCACGAGCAGTACTTC.

The chain links TRBV10-3 to TRBJ2-5, with 7 bases lining up with TRBD1. V shed 9 bases and J 2 bases; nucleotides not matched to a gene: 6. Germline V gene data show CDR1 as ENHRY and CDR2 as SYGVKD. This CDR3 is 13 amino acids long. CDR3 protein: CAIGTVLQETQYF. Here the CDR3 DNA reads TGTGCCATAGGGACAGTCCTTCAAGAGACCCAGTACTTC.

This chain links TRBV5-6 with TRBJ2-4; TRBD1 matches 9 bases. Germline CDR1 is SGHDT and CDR2 is YYEEEE. This CDR3 is 16 amino acids long. Germline trimming cut 2 bases from V and 3 bases from J; bases unmatched to any gene: 6. CDR3 in amino acids: CASSFTGGLVKNIQYF. CDR3 in DNA: TGTGCCAGCAGCTTTACAGGGGGCTTAGTCAAAAACATTCAGTACTTC.

This clonotype was counted only a few times. This chain joins TRBV2 and TRBJ2-1; 9 nucleotides match TRBD2. The CDR3 totals 13 residues. Looked up from germline, CDR1 is SNHLY and CDR2 is FYNNEI. With V trimmed by 6 bases and J by 15 bases, 12 bases remained unmatched. The CDR3 nucleotides are TGTGCCAGCAGGTCTCTAGCGGGATCCCCCCCGTTCTTC. It codes for CASRSLAGSPPFF.

Only a few counts were recorded for this clonotype. The chain couples TRBV29-1 to TRBJ1-1, with 8 bases matching TRBD1. V lost 7 bases to trimming and J lost 5 bases; unmatched junction nucleotides: 15. Germline values: CDR1 SQVTM, CDR2 ANQGSEA. This CDR3 has 15 amino acids. In nucleotides, the CDR3 is TGCAGCGCCGCGCGGCAGGGGGCCCGAACAACTGAAGCTTTCTTT. Its translation: CSAARQGARTTEAFF.

The rearrangement links TRBV5-5 to TRBJ2-1, with 7 bases identical to TRBD2. This CDR3 has 16 amino acids. V lost 0 bases and J lost 1; bases outside the gene matches: 4. Germline CDR1 reads SGHKS; CDR2 reads YYEKEE (reference sequence). The CDR3 nucleotides are TGTGCCAGCAGCTTGGTGGTGGGAGGGTCCTACAATGAGCAGTTCTTC. It specifies CASSLVVGGSYNEQFF. The whole variable domain, remainder taken from reference TRBV5-5 and TRBJ2-1, is DAGVTQSPTHLIKTRGQQVTLRCSPISGHKSVSWYQQVLGQGPQFIFQYYEKEERGRGNFPDRFSARQFPNYSSELNVNALLLGDSALYLCASSLVVGGSYNEQFFGPGTRLTVL.

The J gene is TRBJ2-7, the V gene TRBV6-5; 7 positions agree with TRBD1. Per the germline V gene, CDR1 is MNHEY and CDR2 is SVGAGI. The CDR3 loop spans 14 amino acids. With V trimmed by 6 bases and J by 3 bases, 8 bases remained unmatched. CDR3 loop: CASSRSGQFYEQYF. CDR3 sequence (DNA): TGTGCCAGCAGCCGATCGGGACAGTTCTACGAGCAGTACTTC.

The V and J genes are TRBV12-3 or TRBV12-4 and TRBJ1-4, with D uncertain. The CDR3 has 14 residues. V was pared by 3 bases and J by 4 bases, with 9 bases between. DNA for the CDR3: TGTGCCAGCAGTTTTAGTGATCTTAATGAAAAACTGTTTTTT. Its protein product is CASSFSDLNEKLFF.

This clonotype was observed a few times. The rearrangement uses TRBV6-1 and TRBJ2-3; D call uncertain. CDR1 and CDR2 (germline): MNHNS, SASEGT. The V end was cut by 5 bases, the J end by 3 bases, with 15 bases between. This CDR3 has 15 amino acids. CDR3 sequence reads: CASSKIGDFTDTQYF. In DNA form, the CDR3 reads TGTGCCAGCAGTAAGATTGGAGATTTTACAGATACGCAGTATTTT.